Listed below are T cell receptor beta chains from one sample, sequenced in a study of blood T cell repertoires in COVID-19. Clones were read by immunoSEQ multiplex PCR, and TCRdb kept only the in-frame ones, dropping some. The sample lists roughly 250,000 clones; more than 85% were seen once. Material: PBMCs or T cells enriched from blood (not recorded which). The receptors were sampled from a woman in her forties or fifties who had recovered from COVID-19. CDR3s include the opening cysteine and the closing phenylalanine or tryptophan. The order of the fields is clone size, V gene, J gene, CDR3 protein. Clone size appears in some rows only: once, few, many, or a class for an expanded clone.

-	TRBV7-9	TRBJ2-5	CASSLVSETQYF
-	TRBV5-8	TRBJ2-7	CASSLAGAVYEQYF
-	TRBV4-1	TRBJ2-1	CASSQDSSGAPGNEQFF
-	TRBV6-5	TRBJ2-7	CASSYATGNTYEQYF
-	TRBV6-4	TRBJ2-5	CATNSGTSGQETQYF
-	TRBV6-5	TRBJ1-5	CASNSRQGADQPQHF
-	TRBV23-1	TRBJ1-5	CASSQRDRARQPQHF
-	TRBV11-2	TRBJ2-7	CASSFASREQYF
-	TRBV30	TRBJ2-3	CAWRKREGRSDTQYF
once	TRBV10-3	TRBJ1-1	CAISERQGDAFF
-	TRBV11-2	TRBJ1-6	CASSSNRNSPLHF
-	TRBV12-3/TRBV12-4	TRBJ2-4	CASSLAGLATYF
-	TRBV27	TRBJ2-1	CASSSTSPTGNNEQFF
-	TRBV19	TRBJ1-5	CASSVQGNQPQHF
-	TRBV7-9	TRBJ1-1	CAVAGTEAFF
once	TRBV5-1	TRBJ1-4	CASSEQQGSGSEKLFF
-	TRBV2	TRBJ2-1	CASSEGMGTEQFF
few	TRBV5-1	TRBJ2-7	CASNSLPGLPSYEQYF
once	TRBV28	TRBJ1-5	CASSLFRTGSYQPQHF
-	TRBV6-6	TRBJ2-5	CASMSTGRQETQYF
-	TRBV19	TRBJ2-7	CASRRTGTSYEQYF
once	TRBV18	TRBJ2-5	CASSPSTNQQETQYF
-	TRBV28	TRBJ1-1	CASSLLRVGAFF
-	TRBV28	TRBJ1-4	CASRRQGTNEKLFF
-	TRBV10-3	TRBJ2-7	CAISEGQGSYEQYF
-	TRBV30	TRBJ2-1	CAWSVNAGVNEQFF
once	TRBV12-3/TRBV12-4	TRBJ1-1	CASTEYGNTEAFF
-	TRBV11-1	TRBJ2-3	CASSALLSTDTQYF
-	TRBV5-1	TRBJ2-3	CASSLPAGEGTDTQYF
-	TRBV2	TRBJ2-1	CASKTGRVNEQFF
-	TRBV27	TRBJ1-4	CASSPGGEKLFF
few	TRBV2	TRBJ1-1	CASSEEPGYGTEAFF
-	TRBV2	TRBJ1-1	CASSGDSIGFF
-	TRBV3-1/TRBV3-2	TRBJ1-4	CASSPDRAEKLFF
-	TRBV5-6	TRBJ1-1	CASMPPGTANTEAFF
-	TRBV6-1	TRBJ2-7	CASRPEGTGDEQYF
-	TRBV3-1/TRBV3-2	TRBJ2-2	CASNHGGTGELFF
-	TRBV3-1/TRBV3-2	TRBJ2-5	CASSPWTSGQETQYF
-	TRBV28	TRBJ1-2	CASSLFRTPGVDGYTF
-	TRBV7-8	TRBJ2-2	CASSSTGAGELFF
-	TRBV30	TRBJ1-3	CAWSAGRGNTIYF
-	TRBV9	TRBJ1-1	CASSVVTKIEAFF
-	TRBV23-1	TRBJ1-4	CASSPQRQGKTGTNEKLFF
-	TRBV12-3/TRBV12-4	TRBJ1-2	CASSLGGAYGYTF
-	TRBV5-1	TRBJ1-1	CASSGGTGNTEAFF
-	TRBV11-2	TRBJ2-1	CASSLTTVGRADEQFF
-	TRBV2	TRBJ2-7	CASRGLAGEFYEQYF
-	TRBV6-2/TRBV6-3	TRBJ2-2	CASSYSTRQNSNTGELFF
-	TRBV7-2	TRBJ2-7	CASSFSGITYEQYF
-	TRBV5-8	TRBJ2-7	CASSPRVPPPTYEQYF
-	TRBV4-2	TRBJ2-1	CASSQEFAGGLFHEQFF